These 6 T cell receptor beta chains came from one sample sequenced in a study of T cell repertoires in cytomegalovirus infection. TCRdb reprocessed the reads via MiXCR and lists one record per CDR3 protein. The sample shows about 530,000 distinct CDR3 sequences, approximately 25% of them seen only once. Source material: PBMCs. The source of these receptors is a human donor in good health (CMV status not recorded). Some clones in this sample may be carry-over from other donors' samples.

V and J are TRBV11-2 and TRBJ2-1; TRBD2 agrees at 8 bases. The CDR3 length is 17 residues. J was trimmed by 3 bases and V by 3 bases; bases with no gene match: 10. CDR1 is SGHAT and CDR2 is FQNNGV in the germline V gene. CDR3 nucleotide sequence: TGTGCCAGCAGCTTGGAGGATTATAGCGGGGTCTACAATGAGCAGTTCTTC. It is translated as CASSLEDYSGVYNEQFF. The full variable domain, in which reference TRBV11-2 and TRBJ2-1 provide the parts outside the CDR3, is EAGVAQSPRYKIIEKRQSVAFWCNPISGHATLYWYQQILGQGPKLLIQFQNNGVVDDSQLPKDRFSAERLKGVDSTLKIQPAKLEDSAVYLCASSLEDYSGVYNEQFFGPGTRLTVL.

This clonotype has ten or more counts. This chain joins TRBV7-9 and TRBJ2-1, with TRBD2 matching over 11 bases. CDR1 and CDR2 (germline): SEHNR, FQNEAQ (reference sequence). CDR3 length equals 16 residues. Trimming at V came to 8 bases and at J to 10 bases, leaving 16 bases not matched to a gene. In DNA form, the CDR3 reads TGTGCCAGCTACAAAATTGGGCTAGCGGGAGGTAGGGAGCAGTTCTTC. It is translated as CASYKIGLAGGREQFF.

V usage is TRBV29-1 and J usage is TRBJ2-7; D is perhaps TRBD2 (6 bases). Germline V gives CDR1 SQVTM, CDR2 ANQGSEA. The V end lost 6 bases, the J end lost 5 bases, and 32 bases lay between the germline ends. This CDR3 has 18 residues. Here the CDR3 reads CSVTRPLGGQPRRNEQYV. Written as DNA, the CDR3 is TGCAGCGTAACACGACCCCTAGGAGGGCAGCCCCGGAGAAACGAGCAGTACGTC.

This rearrangement joins TRBV27 to TRBJ2-5, with D possibly called TRBD1 or TRBD2 (5 bases each). Trimming shortened V by 5 bases and J by 0 bases, and 16 bases separated the two germline ends. Germline assignment: CDR1 MNHEY and CDR2 SMNVEV (reference sequence). The CDR3 runs 16 residues. The DNA of the CDR3 is TGTGCCAGCAGTAAGACGGGACCATACTACCAAGAGACCCAGTACTTC. It specifies CASSKTGPYYQETQYF.

The chain joins TRBV6-8 to TRBJ1-1, with no clear D. This CDR3 is built from 13 residues. CDR1 is MNHGY, CDR2 SAAAGT, per germline. V was shortened by 4 bases and J by 4 bases, with 10 bases between the two germline ends. In DNA form, the CDR3 reads TGTGCCAGCAGTTTACGTACGGGCACTGAAGCTTTCTTT. Its protein product is CASSLRTGTEAFF.

The sample holds a few counts of this clonotype. V is TRBV6-2 or TRBV6-3 and J is TRBJ2-2; D unclear. Trimming removed 4 bases at V and 1 base at J, with 10 bases between. There are 15 residues in the CDR3. CDR1 is MNHEY and CDR2 is SVGEGT in the germline V gene. CDR3 sequence: CASSSSLENTGELFF. The DNA for the CDR3 is TGTGCCAGCAGTTCCTCCTTGGAGAACACCGGGGAGCTGTTTTTT.